The T cell receptor (beta chain) under discussion was sequenced for a study of shared clonotypes between healthy human individuals. Study in general: Each donor had three CD4 naive, three CD4 memory, two CD8 naive and one CD8 memory plate. Study-level points and caveats: Naive subsets, compared against memory subsets, generally had larger estimated richness values. The sharing of about 5.3% of naive CD4 clonotypes was seen across a handful of donors.

With respect to this clone: What it binds is not known.

Partitioning of CD4+ cells yielded a CD45RA+ naive subset and a CD45RA-negative memory subset. Here immunoSEQ multiplex PCR was the method, and the copy in TCRdb shows in-frame clones only, minus some. The sample has 550,000 to 800,000 clones; 74% are singletons. V was pared by 2 bases and J by 4 bases, with 8 bases of the junction left unmatched. The germline gives CDR1 MDHEN, CDR2 SYDVKM. The CDR3 is 15 amino acids. The chain is built from TRBV28 and TRBJ2-7; 7 nucleotides line up with TRBD2. This receptor was taken from a woman in her twenties or thirties in good health. The specimen sequenced was memory CD4+ T cells sorted from blood. The subset was: CD45RA-negative fraction. DNA for the CDR3: TGTGCCAGCAGTTTAATCGGGACTATTGGATACGAGCAGTACTTC. Its protein product is CASSLIGTIGYEQYF.